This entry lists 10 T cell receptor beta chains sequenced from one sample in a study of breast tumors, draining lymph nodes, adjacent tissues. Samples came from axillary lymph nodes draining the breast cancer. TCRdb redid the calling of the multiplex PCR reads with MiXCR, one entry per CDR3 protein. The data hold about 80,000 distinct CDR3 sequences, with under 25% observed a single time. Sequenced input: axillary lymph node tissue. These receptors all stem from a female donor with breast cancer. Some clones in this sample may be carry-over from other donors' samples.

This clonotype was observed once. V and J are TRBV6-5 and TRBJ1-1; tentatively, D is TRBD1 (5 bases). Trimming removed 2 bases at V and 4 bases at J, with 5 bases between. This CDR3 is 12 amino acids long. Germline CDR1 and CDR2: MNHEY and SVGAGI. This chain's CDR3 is CASSYGGTEAFF. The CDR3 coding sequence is TGTGCCAGCAGTTACGGGGGCACTGAAGCTTTCTTT.

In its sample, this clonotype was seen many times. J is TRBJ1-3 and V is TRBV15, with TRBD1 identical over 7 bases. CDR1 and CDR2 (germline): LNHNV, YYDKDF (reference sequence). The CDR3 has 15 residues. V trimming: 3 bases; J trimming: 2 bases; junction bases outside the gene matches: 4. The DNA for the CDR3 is TGTGCCACCAGCAGTAACACAGGGGCTGGAAACACCATATATTTT. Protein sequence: CATSSNTGAGNTIYF.

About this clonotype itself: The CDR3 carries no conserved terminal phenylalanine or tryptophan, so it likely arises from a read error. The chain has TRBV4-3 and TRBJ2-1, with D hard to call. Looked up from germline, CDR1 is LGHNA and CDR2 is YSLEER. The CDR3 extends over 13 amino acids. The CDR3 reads CASSPWPGDEQFS. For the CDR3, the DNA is TGCGCCAGTAGCCCGTGGCCCGGCGATGAGCAGTTCTCC.

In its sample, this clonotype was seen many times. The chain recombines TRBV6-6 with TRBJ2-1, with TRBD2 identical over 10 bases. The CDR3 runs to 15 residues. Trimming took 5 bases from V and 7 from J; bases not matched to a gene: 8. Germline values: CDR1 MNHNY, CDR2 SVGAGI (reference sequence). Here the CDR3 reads CASSGSGRGGNEQFF. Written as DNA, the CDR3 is TGTGCCAGCAGTGGGAGCGGGAGGGGCGGAAATGAGCAGTTCTTC.

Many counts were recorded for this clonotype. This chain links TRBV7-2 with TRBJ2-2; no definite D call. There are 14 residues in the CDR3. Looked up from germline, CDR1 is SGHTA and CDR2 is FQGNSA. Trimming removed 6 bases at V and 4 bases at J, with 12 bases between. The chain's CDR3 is CASRRGGVTGELFF. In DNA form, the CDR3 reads TGTGCCAGCAGACGCGGTGGGGTCACCGGGGAGCTGTTTTTT. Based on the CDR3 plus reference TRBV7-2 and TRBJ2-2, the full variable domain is GAGVSQSPSNKVTEKGKDVELRCDPISGHTALYWYRQSLGQGLEFLIYFQGNSAPDKSGLPSDRFSAERTGGSVSTLTIQRTQQEDSAVYLCASRRGGVTGELFFGEGSRLTVL.

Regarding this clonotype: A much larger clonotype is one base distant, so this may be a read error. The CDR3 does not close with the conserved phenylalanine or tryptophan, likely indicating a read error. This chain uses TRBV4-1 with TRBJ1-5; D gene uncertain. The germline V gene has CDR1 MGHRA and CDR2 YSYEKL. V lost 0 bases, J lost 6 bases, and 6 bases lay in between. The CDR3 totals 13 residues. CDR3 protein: CASSQEVFQPQHS. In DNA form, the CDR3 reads TGCGCCAGCAGCCAAGAGGTATTTCAGCCCCAGCATTCT.

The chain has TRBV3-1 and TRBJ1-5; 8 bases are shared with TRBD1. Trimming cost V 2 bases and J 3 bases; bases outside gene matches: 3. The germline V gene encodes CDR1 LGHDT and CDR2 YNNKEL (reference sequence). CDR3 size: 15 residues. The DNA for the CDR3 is TGTGCCAGCAGCCAATCGGACAGGGTCAATCAGCCCCAGCATTTT. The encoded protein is CASSQSDRVNQPQHF.

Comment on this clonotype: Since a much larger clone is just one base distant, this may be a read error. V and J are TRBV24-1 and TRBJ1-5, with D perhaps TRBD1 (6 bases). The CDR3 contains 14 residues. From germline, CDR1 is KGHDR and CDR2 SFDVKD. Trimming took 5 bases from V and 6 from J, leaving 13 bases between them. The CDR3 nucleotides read TGTGCCACCAGTGTCGGGGGGGGCAGTCAGCCCCAGCATTTT. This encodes CATSVGGGSQPQHF.

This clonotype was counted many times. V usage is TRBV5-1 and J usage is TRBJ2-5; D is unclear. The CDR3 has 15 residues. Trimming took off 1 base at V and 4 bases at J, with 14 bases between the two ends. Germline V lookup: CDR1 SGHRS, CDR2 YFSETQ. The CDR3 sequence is CASSLSWDQGETQYF. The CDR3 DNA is TGCGCCAGCAGCTTGAGTTGGGATCAAGGAGAGACCCAGTACTTC.

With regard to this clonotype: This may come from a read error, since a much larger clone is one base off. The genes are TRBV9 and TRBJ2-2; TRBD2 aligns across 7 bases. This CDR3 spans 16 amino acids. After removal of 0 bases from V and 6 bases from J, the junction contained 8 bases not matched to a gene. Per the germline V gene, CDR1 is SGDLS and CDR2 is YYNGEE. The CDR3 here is CASSVDAGVMAGELFF. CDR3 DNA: TGTGCCAGCAGCGTAGATGCGGGAGTGATGGCCGGGGAGCTGTTTTTT.